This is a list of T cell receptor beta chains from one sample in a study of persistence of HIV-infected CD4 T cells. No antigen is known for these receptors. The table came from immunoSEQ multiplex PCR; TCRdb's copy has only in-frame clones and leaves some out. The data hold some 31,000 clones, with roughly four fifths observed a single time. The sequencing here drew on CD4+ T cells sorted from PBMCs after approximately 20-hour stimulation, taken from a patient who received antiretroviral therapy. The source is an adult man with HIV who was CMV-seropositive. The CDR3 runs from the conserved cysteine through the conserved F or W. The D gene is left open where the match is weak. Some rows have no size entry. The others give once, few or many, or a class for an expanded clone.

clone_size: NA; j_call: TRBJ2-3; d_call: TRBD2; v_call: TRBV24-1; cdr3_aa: CATSDPSIAGGHTDTQYF; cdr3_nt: TGTGCCACCAGTGACCCCAGTATTGCGGGGGGCCACACAGATACGCAGTATTTT
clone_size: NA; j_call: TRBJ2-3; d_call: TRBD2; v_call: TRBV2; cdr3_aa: CASNLAGGRSDTQYF; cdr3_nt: TGTGCCAGCAACCTAGCGGGGGGGCGCTCAGATACGCAGTATTTT
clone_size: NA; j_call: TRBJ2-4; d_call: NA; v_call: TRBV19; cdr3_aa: CASSYSNLAKNIQYF; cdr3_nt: TGTGCCAGTAGTTATAGTAACCTAGCCAAAAACATTCAGTACTTC
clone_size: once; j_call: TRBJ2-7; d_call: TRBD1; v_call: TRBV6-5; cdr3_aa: CASKKGTGFTYEQYF; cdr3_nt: TGTGCCAGCAAGAAGGGGACAGGGTTTACCTACGAGCAGTACTTC
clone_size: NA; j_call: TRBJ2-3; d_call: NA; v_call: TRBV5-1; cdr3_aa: CASSLGSTDTQYF; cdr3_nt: TGCGCCAGCAGCTTGGGGAGCACAGATACGCAGTATTTT
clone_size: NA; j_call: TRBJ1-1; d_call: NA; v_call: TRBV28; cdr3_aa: CASSLSRRGEAFF; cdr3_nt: TGTGCCAGCAGTTTAAGTCGGAGGGGGGAAGCTTTCTTT
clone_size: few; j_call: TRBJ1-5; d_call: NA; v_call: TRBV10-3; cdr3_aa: CAISESTQGPSNQPQHF; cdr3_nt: TGTGCCATCAGTGAGTCTACCCAGGGGCCCAGCAATCAGCCCCAGCATTTT
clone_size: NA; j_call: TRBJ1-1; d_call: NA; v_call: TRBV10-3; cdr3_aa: CAIARQVDTEAFF; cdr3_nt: TGTGCCATCGCTAGGCAGGTGGACACTGAAGCTTTCTTT
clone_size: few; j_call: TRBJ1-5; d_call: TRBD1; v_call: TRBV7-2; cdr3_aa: CASSLEQGDQPQHF; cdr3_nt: TGTGCCAGCAGCTTAGAACAGGGGGATCAGCCCCAGCATTTT
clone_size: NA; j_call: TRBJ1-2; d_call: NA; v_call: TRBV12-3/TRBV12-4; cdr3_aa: CASSFSQGYTF; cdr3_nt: TGTGCCAGCAGTTTCTCGCAAGGCTACACCTTC
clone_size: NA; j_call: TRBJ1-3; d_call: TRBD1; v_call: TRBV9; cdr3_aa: CASSPIGTGSGNTIYF; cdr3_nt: TGTGCCAGCAGCCCAATAGGGACAGGCTCTGGAAACACCATATATTTT
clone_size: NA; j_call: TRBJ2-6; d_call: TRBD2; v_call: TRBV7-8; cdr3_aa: CASSPGAGGVLTF; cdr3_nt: TGTGCCAGCAGCCCCGGGGCGGGGGGCGTCCTGACTTTC
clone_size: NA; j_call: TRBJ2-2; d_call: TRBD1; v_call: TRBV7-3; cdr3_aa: CASSLQGARTGELFF; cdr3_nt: TGTGCCAGCAGCTTACAGGGGGCGCGCACCGGGGAGCTGTTTTTT
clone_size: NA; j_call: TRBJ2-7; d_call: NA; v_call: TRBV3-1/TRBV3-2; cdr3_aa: CASTTTKGGYEQYF; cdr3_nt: TGTGCCAGCACCACGACGAAGGGTGGCTACGAGCAGTACTTC
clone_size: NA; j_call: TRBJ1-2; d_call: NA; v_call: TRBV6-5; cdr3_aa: CASSYRDNYGYTF; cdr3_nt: TGTGCCAGCAGTTACCGGGATAACTATGGCTACACCTTC
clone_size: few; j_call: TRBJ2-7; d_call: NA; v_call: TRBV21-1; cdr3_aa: CARGGQYF; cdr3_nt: TGTGCGAGGGGCGGGCAGTACTTC
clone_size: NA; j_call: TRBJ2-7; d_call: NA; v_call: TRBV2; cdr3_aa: CASSEALTSTDGEQYF; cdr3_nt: TGTGCCAGCAGTGAAGCGCTTACCTCGACAGACGGCGAGCAGTACTTC
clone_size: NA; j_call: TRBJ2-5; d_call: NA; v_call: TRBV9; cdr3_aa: CASSVAVGRQETQYF; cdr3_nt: TGTGCCAGCAGCGTAGCAGTCGGGAGACAAGAGACCCAGTACTTC
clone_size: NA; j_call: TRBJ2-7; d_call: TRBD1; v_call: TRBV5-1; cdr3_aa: CASSLGTGGSREQYF; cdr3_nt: TGCGCCAGCAGCTTGGGGACAGGGGGGAGCAGGGAGCAGTACTTC
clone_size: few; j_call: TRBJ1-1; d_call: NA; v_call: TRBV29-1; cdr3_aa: CSAAGAGGSNAEAFF; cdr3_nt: TGCAGCGCCGCGGGGGCCGGGGGTTCGAACGCTGAAGCTTTCTTT
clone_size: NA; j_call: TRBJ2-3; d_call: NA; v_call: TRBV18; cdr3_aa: CASSPPQGSTSTQYF; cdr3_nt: TGTGCCAGCTCACCACCGCAAGGTTCGACGTCTACGCAGTATTTT
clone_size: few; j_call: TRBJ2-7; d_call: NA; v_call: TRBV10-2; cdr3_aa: CASSPTGGADYEQYF; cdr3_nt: TGCGCCAGCAGTCCCACTGGGGGGGCGGACTACGAGCAGTACTTC
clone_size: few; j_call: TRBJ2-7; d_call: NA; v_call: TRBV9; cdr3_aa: CASSVQDGLYEQYF; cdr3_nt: TGTGCCAGCAGCGTACAGGACGGACTTTACGAGCAGTACTTC
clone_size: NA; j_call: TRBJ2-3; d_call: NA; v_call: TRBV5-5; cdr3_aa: CASSHTDTQYF; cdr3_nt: TGTGCCAGCAGCCACACAGATACGCAGTATTTT
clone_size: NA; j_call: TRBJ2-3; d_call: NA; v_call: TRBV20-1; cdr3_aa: CSGYRQDTQYF; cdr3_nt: TGCAGTGGATATCGGCAGGATACGCAGTATTTT
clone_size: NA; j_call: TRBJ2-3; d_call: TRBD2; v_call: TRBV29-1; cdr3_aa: CSARGQRGGTDTQYF; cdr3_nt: TGCAGCGCCCGAGGCCAGCGGGGGGGCACAGATACGCAGTATTTT
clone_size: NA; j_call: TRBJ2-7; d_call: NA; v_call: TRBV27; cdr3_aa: CASSRFAGANSYEQYF; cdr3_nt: TGTGCCAGCAGCCGATTTGCCGGCGCCAACTCCTACGAGCAGTACTTC
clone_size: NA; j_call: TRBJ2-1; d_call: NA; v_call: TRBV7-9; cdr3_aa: CASSLIGPEGGPEFF; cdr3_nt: TGTGCCAGCAGCTTAATCGGTCCCGAGGGGGGGCCGGAGTTCTTC
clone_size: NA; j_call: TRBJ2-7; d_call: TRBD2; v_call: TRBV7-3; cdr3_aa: CASSLMGTSGLYEQYF; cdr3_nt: TGTGCCAGCAGCTTAATGGGCACTAGCGGGCTCTACGAGCAGTACTTC
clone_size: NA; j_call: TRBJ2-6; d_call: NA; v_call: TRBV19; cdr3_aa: CASSLTGSGANVLTF; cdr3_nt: TGTGCCAGTAGTTTAACAGGCTCTGGGGCCAACGTCCTGACTTTC
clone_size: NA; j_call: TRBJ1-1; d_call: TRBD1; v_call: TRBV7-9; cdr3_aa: CASSLAGTGQRNTEAFF; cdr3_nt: TGTGCCAGCAGCTTAGCGGGGACAGGGCAAAGGAACACTGAAGCTTTCTTT
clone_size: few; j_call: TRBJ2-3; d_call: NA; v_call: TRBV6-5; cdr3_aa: CASSYRGADTQYF; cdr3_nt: TGTGCCAGCAGTTACAGGGGCGCAGATACGCAGTATTTT
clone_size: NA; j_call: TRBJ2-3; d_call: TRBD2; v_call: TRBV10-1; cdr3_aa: CASSTGGLKTDTQYF; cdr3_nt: TGCGCCAGCAGTACGGGGGGACTTAAGACAGATACGCAGTATTTT
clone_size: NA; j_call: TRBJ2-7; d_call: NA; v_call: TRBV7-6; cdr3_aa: CASSTGLATEQYF; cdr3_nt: TGTGCCAGCAGCACGGGACTTGCAACGGAGCAGTACTTC
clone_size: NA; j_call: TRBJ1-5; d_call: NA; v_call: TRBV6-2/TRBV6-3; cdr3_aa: CASSSTSYRQPQHF; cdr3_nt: TGTGCCAGCAGCTCGACCTCTTACCGGCAGCCCCAGCATTTT
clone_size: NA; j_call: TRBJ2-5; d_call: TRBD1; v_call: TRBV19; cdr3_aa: CASSIAGTGTVTQYF; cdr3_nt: TGTGCCAGTAGTATAGCGGGGACAGGGACCGTGACCCAGTACTTC
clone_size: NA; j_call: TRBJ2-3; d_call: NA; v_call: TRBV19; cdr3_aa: CASSVTGSRDTQYF; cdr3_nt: TGTGCCAGTAGCGTCACAGGGTCCCGAGATACGCAGTATTTT
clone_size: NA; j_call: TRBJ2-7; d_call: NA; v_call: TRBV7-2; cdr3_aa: CASSLERAGKGEQYF; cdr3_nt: TGTGCCAGCAGCTTAGAAAGGGCAGGGAAGGGCGAGCAGTACTTC
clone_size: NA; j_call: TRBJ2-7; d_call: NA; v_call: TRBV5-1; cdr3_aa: CASSLEGRVTYEQYF; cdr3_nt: TGCGCCAGCAGCTTGGAAGGAAGGGTAACCTACGAGCAGTACTTC
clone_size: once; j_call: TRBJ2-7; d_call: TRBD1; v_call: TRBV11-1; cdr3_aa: CASSSGQVSYEQYF; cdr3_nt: TGTGCCAGCAGCTCCGGACAGGTTTCCTACGAGCAGTACTTC
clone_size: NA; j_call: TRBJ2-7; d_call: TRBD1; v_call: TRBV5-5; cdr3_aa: CASSQIPTGAYEQYF; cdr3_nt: TGTGCCAGCAGCCAAATACCCACAGGGGCCTACGAGCAGTACTTC
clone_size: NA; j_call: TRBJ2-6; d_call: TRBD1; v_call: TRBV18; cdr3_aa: CASSPLGQGSGANVLTF; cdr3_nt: TGTGCCAGCTCACCATTGGGACAGGGATCTGGGGCCAACGTCCTGACTTTC
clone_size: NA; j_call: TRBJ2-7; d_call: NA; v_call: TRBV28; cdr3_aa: CASSRNQAGDEQYF; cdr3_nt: TGTGCCAGCAGTCGTAACCAGGCCGGCGACGAGCAGTACTTC
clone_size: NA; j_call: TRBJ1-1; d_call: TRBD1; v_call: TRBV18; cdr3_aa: CASSRATGKDTEAFF; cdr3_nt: TGTGCCAGCTCACGGGCGACAGGGAAGGACACTGAAGCTTTCTTT
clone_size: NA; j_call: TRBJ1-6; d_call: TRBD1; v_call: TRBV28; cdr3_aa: CASSGGTGYSSPLHF; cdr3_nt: TGTGCCAGCAGCGGCGGGACAGGGTACAGTTCACCCCTCCACTTT
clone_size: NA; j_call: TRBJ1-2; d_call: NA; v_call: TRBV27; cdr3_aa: CASSQYPQRGYTF; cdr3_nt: TGTGCCAGCAGCCAATACCCACAACGTGGCTACACCTTC
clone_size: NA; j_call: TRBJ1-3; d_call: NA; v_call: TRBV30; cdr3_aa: CAWEKGYGGNTIYF; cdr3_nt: TGTGCCTGGGAAAAAGGGTATGGTGGAAACACCATATATTTT
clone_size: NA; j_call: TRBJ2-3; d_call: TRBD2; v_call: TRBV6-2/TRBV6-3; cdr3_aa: CASSYFEAGGTDTQYF; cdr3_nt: TGTGCCAGCAGTTACTTTGAAGCGGGGGGCACAGATACGCAGTATTTT
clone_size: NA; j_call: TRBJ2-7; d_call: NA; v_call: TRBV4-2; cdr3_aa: CASSQADSGTYEQYF; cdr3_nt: TGTGCCAGCAGCCAAGCGGACTCTGGAACCTACGAGCAGTACTTC
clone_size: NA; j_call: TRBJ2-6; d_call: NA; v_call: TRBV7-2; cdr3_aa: CASSRNRLASGANVLTF; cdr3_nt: TGTGCCAGCAGTAGAAACAGGCTTGCCTCTGGGGCCAACGTCCTGACTTTC